The source of this TCR beta chain is a study of regulatory T cells in long-lasting Graves disease. Study-wide context: Persistent cases took antithyroid drugs over 5 years and stayed TSH receptor antibody positive.

The CDR3 contains 13 residues. The germline V and J ends were trimmed by 4 bases and 7 bases, with 11 bases remaining between them. Germline CDR1 and CDR2: ENHRY and SYGVKD. General study points: Persistent disease showed a preference for TRBV28, TRBJ1-2 and TRBJ2-5.

Of note for this clonotype: As yet, its antigen is unknown.

Time point reported: persistent/refractory GD, antithyroid drugs over 5 years with positive TRAb. Construction of the TCR library relied on RNA isolated from PBMCs. For TCR beta, libraries came from iRepertoire HTBI primers and Arm-PCR of CDR3 regions. MiXCR, applied by TCRdb to the multiplex PCR reads, yields one record per CDR3 protein. This repertoire shows some 340,000 distinct CDR3 sequences, approximately 25% found once; its top ten account for 25% to 35%. This TCR was recovered from a woman in her 40s with Graves disease. V and J are TRBV10-3 and TRBJ2-1; a weak D match, TRBD2 (6 bases). Sequenced here: peripheral blood mononuclear cells (PBMCs), sampled when the disease was refractory, from a patient treated with antithyroid drugs. CDR3 sequence: CAISAGEANEQFF. The DNA for the CDR3 is TGTGCCATCAGTGCGGGAGAGGCGAATGAGCAGTTCTTC.